What follows are 27 T cell receptor beta chains derived from one specimen sequenced in a study of cytomegalovirus exposure and HLA in healthy donors. The PCR ran on 60 Vbeta and 13 Jbeta primers. This table comes from immunoSEQ multiplex PCR, and its TCRdb copy is limited to in-frame clones, with some not included. Of fewer than 100,000 clones detected, 78% appear once; the ten largest clones hold roughly 4.3%. The sequencing input was PBMCs. These receptors came from a woman in her 40s in good health and CMV-seropositive.

On this clone itself: The same CDR3 arises from other DNA sequences in this sample as well. The V call is TRBV7-2, the J call TRBJ2-3, with TRBD2 identical over 14 bases. CDR1 SGHTA and CDR2 FQGNSA come from the germline V gene. This CDR3 has 16 amino acids. The ends lost 4 bases at V and 5 bases at J; junction bases unmatched: 5. CDR3 DNA: TGTGCCAGCAGCTCGACTAGCGGGAGGGCGCGAGATACGCAGTATTTT. Amino acid sequence: CASSSTSGRARDTQYF.

CDR3 in DNA: TGTGCTAGTGTCCCGGACTGGTCCCAAGAGACCCAGTACTTC. Translating gives CASVPDWSQETQYF. V and J are TRBV12-5 and TRBJ2-5; D possibly corresponds to TRBD2 (5 bases). This CDR3 spans 14 amino acids. Trimming removed 7 bases from V and 1 base from J, with 13 bases in between. Per the germline V gene, CDR1 is LGHNT and CDR2 is FRNRAP.

The J gene is TRBJ1-1, the V gene TRBV28; the D is unclear. The CDR3 is 17 residues long. Germline V gene sequence: CDR1 MDHEN, CDR2 SYDVKM. The germline V and J ends were trimmed by 5 bases and 1 base, with 20 bases remaining between them. In nucleotides, the CDR3 is TGTGCCAGCAGTCTTGGTTGGGCGGGCAAATCGAACACTGAAGCTTTCTTT. This encodes CASSLGWAGKSNTEAFF.

The chain recombines TRBV2 with TRBJ1-1; D remains ambiguous. The CDR3 is made up of 13 amino acids. The germline V and J ends were trimmed by 4 bases and 4 bases, with 10 bases remaining between them. The germline gives CDR1 SNHLY, CDR2 FYNNEI. The CDR3 region is CASSVRIGTEAFF. The CDR3 nucleotides read TGTGCCAGCAGTGTCAGGATTGGCACTGAAGCTTTCTTT.

This chain links TRBV7-3 with TRBJ2-1, with 10 nucleotides matching TRBD2. In germline, CDR1 is SGHTA, CDR2 FQGTGA. V was pared by 3 bases and J by 6 bases, with 2 bases of the junction left unmatched. The CDR3 sequence is 14 residues long. The CDR3 DNA follows: TGTGCCAGCAGCTTGCTAGCGGGAGCCAATGAGCAGTTCTTC. It codes for CASSLLAGANEQFF. The full variable domain, rest sourced from reference TRBV7-3 and TRBJ2-1, is GAGVSQTPSNKVTEKGKYVELRCDPISGHTALYWYRQSLGQGPEFLIYFQGTGAADDSGLPNDRFFAVRPEGSVSTLKIQRTERGDSAVYLCASSLLAGANEQFFGPGTRLTVL.

The table lists this clone with a few counts. This chain connects TRBV7-6 to TRBJ2-1, with TRBD2 matching over 12 bases. This CDR3 is 18 amino acids long. The germline CDR1 and CDR2 sequences are SGHVS and FNYEAQ. V was clipped by 1 base and J by 5 bases; unmatched bases: 9. CDR3 nucleotides: TGTGCCAGCAGCTTAGTTCTGAGGGCTAGCGGGAGGGACAATGAGCAGTTCTTC. Translation: CASSLVLRASGRDNEQFF.

This sequence joins TRBV6-5 and TRBJ1-2; possibly TRBD1 for D (5 bases). This CDR3 has 13 amino acids. The V end lost 6 bases, the J end lost 2 bases, and 10 bases lay between the germline ends. Germline values: CDR1 MNHEY, CDR2 SVGAGI. CDR3 sequence reads: CASSRRQNYGYTF. The CDR3, as DNA: TGTGCCAGCAGCCGAAGACAGAACTATGGCTACACCTTC.

V gene TRBV10-3 combines with J gene TRBJ1-1, with D tentatively TRBD1 (6 bases). The CDR3 extends over 16 amino acids. Germline lookup yields CDR1 ENHRY and CDR2 SYGVKD. Trimming left V 4 bases short and J 1 base short, with 16 bases between. This chain's CDR3 is CAISGQVTRGNTEAFF. Written as DNA, the CDR3 is TGTGCCATCAGTGGACAGGTGACGAGGGGGAACACTGAAGCTTTCTTT.

This clone has just one count. V usage is TRBV6-5 and J usage is TRBJ2-1; 8 bases line up with TRBD2. The CDR3 is made up of 15 amino acids. J gave up 0 bases and V 7 bases, and 5 bases lay outside the gene matches. Germline assignment: CDR1 MNHEY and CDR2 SVGAGI. This CDR3 is CASTPTSDSYNEQFF. CDR3 sequence (DNA): TGTGCCAGCACCCCGACTAGCGACTCCTACAATGAGCAGTTCTTC.

The V gene is TRBV7-9, the J gene TRBJ2-2, with 9 bases lining up with TRBD1. The CDR3 is 13 residues long. The ends lost 7 bases at V and 5 bases at J; junction bases unmatched: 2. The V gene's germline CDR1 is SEHNR and CDR2 FQNEAQ (reference sequence). For the CDR3, the DNA is TGTGCCAGCACGGGACAGGGAACCGGGGAGCTGTTTTTT. Its translation: CASTGQGTGELFF.

The chain uses TRBV15 and TRBJ1-1, with 11 bases matching TRBD1. CDR3 length: 13 amino acids. Trimming cost V 9 bases and J 3 bases; bases outside gene matches: 3. Germline loops: CDR1 LNHNV, CDR2 YYDKDF (reference sequence). For the CDR3, the DNA is TGTGCCACAGGGACAGGGGGAGACACTGAAGCTTTCTTT. As protein: CATGTGGDTEAFF.

The chain is built from TRBV4-1 and TRBJ2-3, with 11 bases fitting TRBD2. Unmatched junction bases numbered 6, after V lost 1 base and J lost 3 bases. In germline, CDR1 is MGHRA, CDR2 YSYEKL. The CDR3 sequence is 17 residues long. The CDR3 nucleotides read TGCGCCAGCAGCCAAGCCCTAGCGGGAGGACCAACAGATACGCAGTATTTT. It is translated as CASSQALAGGPTDTQYF.

V usage is TRBV6-1 and J usage is TRBJ1-1; TRBD1 matches 11 bases. This CDR3 is 15 amino acids long. In germline, CDR1 is MNHNS, CDR2 SASEGT. V lost 4 bases and J lost 1; bases outside the gene matches: 2. The CDR3 loop is CASSGGTGGNTEAFF. The CDR3 DNA sequence: TGTGCCAGCAGTGGGGGGACAGGGGGGAACACTGAAGCTTTCTTT.

This clone appeared once. The chain combines TRBV6-1 with TRBJ2-7, with D possibly TRBD2 on 6 matching bases. The V gene lost 7 bases and the J gene lost 0 bases, with 13 bases spanning the gap. Germline values: CDR1 MNHNS, CDR2 SASEGT. The CDR3 totals 14 residues. The CDR3 DNA reads as TGTGCCAGCACGGCGGGATGGAGCTCCTACGAGCAGTACTTC. As protein: CASTAGWSSYEQYF.

This sequence joins TRBV6-1 and TRBJ1-3; no definite D call. The V gene lost 3 bases and the J gene lost 9 bases, with 12 bases spanning the gap. This CDR3 is 13 amino acids long. Germline V gene sequence: CDR1 MNHNS, CDR2 SASEGT. In DNA, the CDR3 is TGTGCCAGCAGTGAGGGAGTGGCTGGCACCATATATTTT. Translating it yields CASSEGVAGTIYF.

The chain recombines TRBV11-2 with TRBJ2-1, with D perhaps TRBD2 (6 bases). The germline V and J ends were trimmed by 0 bases and 4 bases, with 19 bases remaining between them. The CDR3 sequence is 18 residues long. Germline CDR1 is SGHAT and CDR2 is FQNNGV. In nucleotides, the CDR3 is TGTGCCAGCAGCTTAGAGTCCCTGTATGGCGGGGTTTACAATGAGCAGTTCTTC. Residues: CASSLESLYGGVYNEQFF.

This chain connects TRBV5-1 to TRBJ2-7; TRBD1 matches 7 bases. Germline V gene data show CDR1 as SGHRS and CDR2 as YFSETQ. The CDR3 has 15 amino acids. J was trimmed by 2 bases and V by 4 bases; bases with no gene match: 9. The CDR3 reads CASSAPGTEAYEQYF. The CDR3 region has the DNA TGCGCCAGCAGCGCCCCCGGGACAGAGGCCTACGAGCAGTACTTC. Combining the CDR3 with reference TRBV5-1 and TRBJ2-7 gives the whole variable domain KAGVTQTPRYLIKTRGQQVTLSCSPISGHRSVSWYQQTPGQGLQFLFEYFSETQRNKGNFPGRFSGRQFSNSRSEMNVSTLELGDSALYLCASSAPGTEAYEQYFGPGTRLTVT.

The chain uses TRBV2 and TRBJ1-3; possibly TRBD1 for D (5 bases). The V and J ends lost 7 bases and 3 bases respectively, with 13 bases between them. The CDR3 has 14 residues. Germline V gene lookup returns CDR1 SNHLY and CDR2 FYNNEI. The CDR3 spells CASIFRQNGNTIYF. The DNA for the CDR3 is TGTGCCAGCATCTTCCGACAGAATGGAAACACCATATATTTT. The full variable domain, with the rest looked up from reference TRBV2 and TRBJ1-3, is EPEVTQTPSHQVTQMGQEVILRCVPISNHLYFYWYRQILGQKVEFLVSFYNNEISEKSEIFDDQFSVERPDGSNFTLKIRSTKLEDSAMYFCASIFRQNGNTIYFGEGSWLTVV.

The chain joins TRBV5-4 to TRBJ2-2; 8 bases are shared with TRBD2. The CDR3 totals 16 residues. V shed 4 bases and J 5 bases; nucleotides not matched to a gene: 10. The V gene's germline CDR1 is SGHNT and CDR2 YYREEE (reference sequence). The CDR3 DNA reads as TGTGCCAGCAGCCTGGAGGGACTAGTTGAAACCGGGGAGCTGTTTTTT. Encoded protein: CASSLEGLVETGELFF.

The genes are TRBV5-6 and TRBJ1-4, with D maybe TRBD1 (5 bases). Deletions cut 1 base from V and 5 bases from J, with 6 bases between. This CDR3 has 13 residues. Germline CDR1 is SGHDT and CDR2 is YYEEEE. This chain's CDR3 is CASSLQGNEKLFF. The CDR3 bases are TGTGCCAGCAGCTTGCAGGGAAATGAAAAACTGTTTTTT.

This clone turned up a few times. This chain links TRBV4-2 with TRBJ2-3; 11 bases match TRBD2. Per germline, CDR1 LGHNA and CDR2 YNFKEQ. Trimming removed 2 bases from V and 5 bases from J; junction bases left unmatched: 6. The CDR3 has 16 amino acids. Here the CDR3 DNA reads TGTGCCAGCAGCCAACGACTAGCGGGACGGGGAGATACGCAGTATTTT. Its translation is CASSQRLAGRGDTQYF.

The chain employs TRBV15 and TRBJ1-1; D ambiguous. There are 12 residues in the CDR3. Looked up from germline, CDR1 is LNHNV and CDR2 is YYDKDF (reference sequence). V lost 2 bases and J 4 bases, leaving 5 bases between the germline ends. CDR3: CATSRYFTEAFF. CDR3 sequence (DNA): TGTGCCACCAGCAGATACTTCACTGAAGCTTTCTTT.

The chain couples TRBV5-8 to TRBJ1-1; no definite D call. Germline V gives CDR1 SGHTS, CDR2 YDEGEE. V was shortened by 4 bases and J by 10 bases, with 23 bases between the two germline ends. This CDR3 contains 15 residues. This chain's CDR3 is CASSPPGWKRVSAFF. CDR3 DNA: TGTGCCAGCAGCCCCCCCGGATGGAAGAGGGTGTCAGCTTTCTTT.

The chain has TRBV4-1 and TRBJ2-2; no definite D call. V was cut by 3 bases and J by 5 bases, with 10 bases left in between. This CDR3 contains 14 residues. Germline-derived CDR1 and CDR2 are MGHRA and YSYEKL. The CDR3 DNA reads TGCGCCAGCAGCCAGCCCCTCGGGACCGGGGAGCTGTTTTTT. Translated, it gives CASSQPLGTGELFF.

This chain uses TRBV19 with TRBJ2-3, with 9 bases lining up with TRBD1. Germline V gene data show CDR1 as LNHDA and CDR2 as SQIVND (reference sequence). J gave up 0 bases and V 8 bases, and 12 bases lay outside the gene matches. The CDR3 runs 17 residues. CDR3 amino acids: CASRLSGTGISTDTQYF. The CDR3 DNA is TGTGCCAGTCGACTATCCGGGACAGGGATTAGCACAGATACGCAGTATTTT.

This clone came up a few times. This chain uses TRBV29-1 with TRBJ2-3; 8 nucleotides line up with TRBD2. The junction had 10 bases not matched to a gene; V was cut back by 4 bases and J by 4 bases. CDR1 is SQVTM, CDR2 ANQGSEA, per germline. The CDR3 length is 15 residues. CDR3 coding DNA: TGCAGCGTTGGCGGGAGGTCAGGGGCCGCAGATACGCAGTATTTT. The encoded protein is CSVGGRSGAADTQYF.

The V and J genes are TRBV4-1 and TRBJ2-2; the match to TRBD2 covers 11 bases. CDR1 is MGHRA and CDR2 is YSYEKL in the germline V gene. After removal of 2 bases from V and 7 bases from J, the junction contained 6 bases not matched to a gene. The CDR3 is 16 amino acids. CDR3 nucleotide sequence: TGCGCCAGCAGCCAACCTCATAGCGGGAGGGACGGGGAGCTGTTTTTT. Its translation is CASSQPHSGRDGELFF.